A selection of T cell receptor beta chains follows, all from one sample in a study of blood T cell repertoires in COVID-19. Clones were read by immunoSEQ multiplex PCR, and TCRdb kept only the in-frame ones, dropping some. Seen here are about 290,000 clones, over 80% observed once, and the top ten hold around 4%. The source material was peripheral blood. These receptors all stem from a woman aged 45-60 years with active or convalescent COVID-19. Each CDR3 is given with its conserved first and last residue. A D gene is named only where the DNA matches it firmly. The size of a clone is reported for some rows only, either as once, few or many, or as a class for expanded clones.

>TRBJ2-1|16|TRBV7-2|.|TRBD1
CASSLEGTGDANEQFF
TGTGCCAGCAGCTTAGAGGGGACAGGGGATGCCAATGAGCAGTTCTTC
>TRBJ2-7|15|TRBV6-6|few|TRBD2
CASTKRSSGTAEQYF
TGTGCCAGCACCAAACGCTCTAGCGGGACGGCCGAGCAGTACTTC
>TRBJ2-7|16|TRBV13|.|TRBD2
CASSSPVIAGGPEQYF
TGTGCCAGCAGCTCCCCTGTTATCGCGGGAGGGCCCGAGCAGTACTTC
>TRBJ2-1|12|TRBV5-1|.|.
CASISVYNEQFF
TGCGCCAGCATATCTGTATACAATGAGCAGTTCTTC
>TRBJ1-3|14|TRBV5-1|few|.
CASSLPGSGNTIYF
TGCGCCAGCAGCTTGCCAGGCTCTGGAAACACCATATATTTT
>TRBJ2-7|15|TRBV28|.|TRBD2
CASSPSWQRGYEQYF
TGTGCCAGCAGCCCTTCCTGGCAGCGGGGCTACGAGCAGTACTTC
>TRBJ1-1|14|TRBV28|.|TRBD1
CASRRPYRGTEAFF
TGTGCCAGCAGACGTCCTTACAGGGGAACTGAAGCTTTCTTT
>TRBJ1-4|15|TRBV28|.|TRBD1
CASSSLGTGNEKLFF
TGTGCCAGCAGTTCCCTAGGGACAGGGAATGAAAAACTGTTTTTT
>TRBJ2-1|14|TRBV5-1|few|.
CASSRQVTYNEQFF
TGCGCCAGCAGCCGACAGGTAACCTACAATGAGCAGTTCTTC
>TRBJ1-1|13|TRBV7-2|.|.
CASSLQQNTEAFF
TGTGCCAGCAGCTTACAACAAAACACTGAAGCTTTCTTT
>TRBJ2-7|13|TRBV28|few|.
CASSFNDRYEQYF
TGTGCCAGCAGTTTCAACGACAGATACGAGCAGTACTTC